This T cell receptor (beta chain) was recorded in a study of cytomegalovirus exposure and HLA in healthy donors. Details on this clone: The target antigen is unknown.

Study-wide points: Most CMV-associated TCR beta chains were later found to appear HLA-restricted. As confirmed in vitro, a few CMV-associated chains were specific for CMV antigens. Reportedly, diagnosis of cytomegalovirus status by the classifier showed high specificity and sensitivity.

PCR used 60 Vbeta primers and 13 Jbeta primers. Libraries were prepared by immunoSEQ multiplex PCR; TCRdb keeps only in-frame clonotypes and omits some of them. The sample has 150,000 to 200,000 clones; just under 80% are singletons. The sequenced material came from PBMCs. The source is a man aged 30 to 45 in good health and CMV-seronegative.

The CDR3 reads CASSQDRDREGPTNEKLFF. Here the CDR3 DNA reads TGCGCCAGCAGCCAAGATCGGGACAGGGAGGGTCCAACTAATGAAAAACTGTTTTTT. The V and J genes are TRBV4-1 and TRBJ1-4, with TRBD1 identical over 9 bases. This CDR3 is built from 19 residues. J gave up 0 bases and V 0 bases, and 8 bases lay outside the gene matches. CDR1 MGHRA and CDR2 YSYEKL come from the germline V gene.